Below are 20 T cell receptor beta chains sequenced from a single sample in a study of blood T cell repertoires in COVID-19 (dated by TCRdb to about 2020). Libraries came from the immunoSEQ multiplex PCR assay. In TCRdb, the immuneACCESS table is reduced to in-frame sequences with V and J assigned. These tables do not hold every clone; where another copy was compared, an unresolved V gene accounts for under half, and the others remain unexplained. The sample table records 250,000 or so clones; about 85% of these occur just once. The ten largest clones add up to around 3% of the sample. The sequencing input was peripheral blood. These receptors were obtained from a man between 18 and 29 years old with active or convalescent COVID-19.

V is TRBV5-4 and J is TRBJ2-2; no firm D call. CDR1 is SGHNT, CDR2 YYREEE, per germline (reference sequence). The CDR3 covers 14 residues. V gave up 7 bases and J gave up 2 bases, with 12 bases separating them. CDR3 DNA sequence: TGTGCCAGCGCTCCCGACTTTAACACCGGGGAGCTGTTTTTT. This translates into CASAPDFNTGELFF.

This clone was counted a single time. The chain combines TRBV6-6 with TRBJ1-1; D might be TRBD1 (6 bases). The CDR3 loop spans 16 amino acids. Germline V gives CDR1 MNHNY, CDR2 SVGAGI (reference sequence). Trimming shortened V by 10 bases and J by 1 base, and 22 bases separated the two germline ends. In DNA form, the CDR3 reads TGTGCCACCGCAAGCTCAGGGGAGGGCCCGAACACTGAAGCTTTCTTT. Its protein is CATASSGEGPNTEAFF.

The chain combines TRBV6-6 with TRBJ1-2; D may be TRBD1 (5 bases). The CDR3 covers 16 residues. In germline, CDR1 is MNHNY, CDR2 SVGAGI (reference sequence). Trimming removed 3 bases at V and 1 base at J, with 15 bases between. The CDR3 nucleotides read TGTGCCAGCAGTTATCATCCCGGGACTGATAACTATGGCTACACCTTC. It yields the protein CASSYHPGTDNYGYTF.

Only a few counts were recorded for this clone. The chain combines TRBV2 with TRBJ1-1; TRBD1 is a possible D gene (5 bases). The germline gives CDR1 SNHLY, CDR2 FYNNEI. Trimming pared 8 bases from V and 5 bases from J, leaving 12 bases between. This CDR3 is built from 12 residues. CDR3 in amino acids: CASGAGWTEAFF. CDR3 in DNA: TGTGCCAGCGGAGCAGGGTGGACTGAAGCTTTCTTT.

V is TRBV2 and J is TRBJ2-5, with unresolved D. V lost 11 bases, J lost 0 bases, and 13 bases lay in between. Germline CDR1 SNHLY, CDR2 FYNNEI. The CDR3 runs to 13 residues. The CDR3, as DNA: TGTGCCGCCGGGTCGGAATACCAAGAGACCCAGTACTTC. Its translation: CAAGSEYQETQYF.

The V call is TRBV11-2, the J call TRBJ2-5, with TRBD1 identical over 10 bases. After removal of 5 bases from V and 2 bases from J, the junction contained 5 bases not matched to a gene. The CDR3 runs 15 residues. From germline, CDR1 is SGHAT and CDR2 FQNNGV. The CDR3 region has the DNA TGTGCCAGCAGCCAAGGACAGGGGGTTCAAGAGACCCAGTACTTC. Encoded protein: CASSQGQGVQETQYF.

The gene calls are TRBV28 and TRBJ2-4, with D possibly TRBD1 on 6 matching bases. The germline V gene encodes CDR1 MDHEN and CDR2 SYDVKM. The CDR3 length is 15 residues. Deletions cut 5 bases from V and 2 bases from J, with 13 bases between. CDR3 coding DNA: TGTGCCAGCAGTCAATATGACAGGCCCAAAAACATTCAGTACTTC. Translating gives CASSQYDRPKNIQYF. The entire variable domain, with the rest obtained from reference TRBV28 and TRBJ2-4, is as follows: DVKVTQSSRYLVKRTGEKVFLECVQDMDHENMFWYRQDPGLGLRLIYFSYDVKMKEKGDIPEGYSVSREKKERFSLILESASTNQTSMYLCASSQYDRPKNIQYFGAGTRLSVL.

The V and J genes are TRBV11-2 and TRBJ2-5, with a weak D call TRBD2 (5 bases). V lost 6 bases, J lost 5 bases, and 16 bases lay in between. Germline CDR1 is SGHAT and CDR2 is FQNNGV. This CDR3 comprises 14 residues. CDR3 coding DNA: TGTGCCAGCAGGCCGATCCGCAGAGGGGAGACCCAGTACTTC. This sequence encodes CASRPIRRGETQYF.

This chain uses TRBV19 with TRBJ2-1; 7 bases agree with TRBD1. The CDR3 has 13 amino acids. Germline CDR1 is LNHDA and CDR2 is SQIVND (reference sequence). Trimming took 4 bases from V and 4 from J; bases not matched to a gene: 1. CDR3 DNA: TGTGCCAGTAGTAGGGACAGTTACAATGAGCAGTTCTTC. Translation: CASSRDSYNEQFF.

The V gene is TRBV10-2, the J gene TRBJ2-7; 9 nucleotides line up with TRBD2. Germline V gives CDR1 WSHSY, CDR2 SAAADI. J was trimmed by 2 bases and V by 5 bases; bases with no gene match: 10. The CDR3 runs 16 residues. CDR3 residues: CASSTATSGKTYEQYF. The CDR3 DNA reads TGCGCCAGCAGTACAGCGACTAGCGGCAAAACCTACGAGCAGTACTTC.

V is TRBV7-3 and J is TRBJ1-6; D remains ambiguous. Looked up from germline, CDR1 is SGHTA and CDR2 is FQGTGA. Trimming stripped 10 bases from V and 2 bases from J, with 12 bases between. The CDR3 loop spans 14 amino acids. Here the CDR3 DNA reads TGTGCCACCTCGCGAGCCGCCTATAATTCACCCCTCCACTTT. Encoded protein: CATSRAAYNSPLHF.

This clone has just a few counts. This rearrangement joins TRBV4-1 to TRBJ1-5; a weak D match, TRBD1 (6 bases). The CDR3 totals 15 residues. V was trimmed by 0 bases and J by 6 bases, leaving 12 bases between them. CDR1 MGHRA and CDR2 YSYEKL come from the germline V gene. The CDR3, as DNA: TGCGCCAGCAGCCAAGAACAGGGTGTCGGTCAGCCCCAGCATTTT. As protein: CASSQEQGVGQPQHF.

This chain joins TRBV4-2 and TRBJ2-7, with D maybe TRBD2 (6 bases). The CDR3 is made up of 16 amino acids. Trimming removed 0 bases at V and 2 bases at J, with 14 bases between. Germline V gives CDR1 LGHNA, CDR2 YNFKEQ. For the CDR3, the DNA is TGTGCCAGCAGCCAAGATGTGGGCGGGACGGCCTACGAGCAGTACTTC. Protein product: CASSQDVGGTAYEQYF.

The J gene is TRBJ1-1, the V gene TRBV4-3; D not resolved. The CDR3 sequence is 15 residues long. The V gene's germline CDR1 is LGHNA and CDR2 YSLEER. Trimming pared 2 bases from V and 0 bases from J, leaving 10 bases between. This CDR3 is CASSQFRNLNTEAFF. The CDR3 DNA follows: TGCGCCAGCAGCCAATTCCGAAACTTGAACACTGAAGCTTTCTTT.

V and J are TRBV3-1 (or the pseudogene TRBV3-2) and TRBJ1-2; D is uncertain. The germline V and J ends were trimmed by 1 base and 1 base, with 7 bases remaining between them. Germline V lookup: CDR1 LGHDT, CDR2 YNNKEL (reference sequence). This CDR3 is built from 14 residues. This CDR3 is CASSQGALNYGYTF. The CDR3 DNA is TGTGCCAGCAGCCAAGGAGCTCTTAACTATGGCTACACCTTC.

By sample fraction, this clone is medium-sized (0.01 to 0.1%). CDR3 protein: CASSEGTSGGADTQYF. Here the CDR3 DNA reads TGTGCCAGCAGTGAGGGGACTAGCGGGGGGGCAGATACGCAGTATTTT. V is TRBV6-4 and J is TRBJ2-3; TRBD2 matches 16 bases. With 3 bases clipped from V and 4 bases from J, the junction kept 1 base outside the gene matches. Germline loops: CDR1 MRHNA, CDR2 SNTAGT. This CDR3 is built from 16 residues.

CDR3 in DNA: TGTGCCAGCAGTCCCCTTCTCACTGAAGCTTTCTTT. Translating it yields CASSPLLTEAFF. This chain links TRBV6-2 or TRBV6-3 with TRBJ1-1; D is unclear. Trimming pared 5 bases from V and 4 bases from J, leaving 8 bases between. This CDR3 spans 12 amino acids. Germline values: CDR1 MNHEY, CDR2 SVGEGT.

As DNA, the CDR3 is TGTGCCAGTAGTCGGGTCACACCAAGAGACTATGGCTACACCTTC. Translated, it gives CASSRVTPRDYGYTF. The chain joins TRBV19 to TRBJ1-2; D unclear. CDR3 size: 15 residues. Trimming shortened V by 5 bases and J by 3 bases, and 16 bases separated the two germline ends. CDR1 is LNHDA and CDR2 is SQIVND in the germline V gene (reference sequence). The whole variable domain, remainder taken from reference TRBV19 and TRBJ1-2, is DGGITQSPKYLFRKEGQNVTLSCEQNLNHDAMYWYRQDPGQGLRLIYYSQIVNDFQKGDIAEGYSVSREKKESFPLTVTSAQKNPTAFYLCASSRVTPRDYGYTFGSGTRLTVV.

The chain is built from TRBV14 and TRBJ1-2; 12 bases align to TRBD1. The CDR3 has 18 amino acids. Unmatched junction bases numbered 9, after V lost 2 bases and J lost 2 bases. CDR1 is SGHDN, CDR2 FVKESK, per germline. CDR3 residues: CASSQMGQGAGRNYGYTF. The CDR3 nucleotides are TGTGCCAGCAGCCAAATGGGACAGGGGGCTGGCCGGAACTATGGCTACACCTTC. Full variable domain (rest looked up from reference TRBV14 and TRBJ1-2): EAGVTQFPSHSVIEKGQTVTLRCDPISGHDNLYWYRRVMGKEIKFLLHFVKESKQDESGMPNNRFLAERTGGTYSTLKVQPAELEDSGVYFCASSQMGQGAGRNYGYTFGSGTRLTVV.

The V and J genes are TRBV4-2 and TRBJ2-7; 8 nucleotides match TRBD2. The CDR3 runs to 16 residues. CDR1 is LGHNA and CDR2 is YNFKEQ in the germline V gene. Germline trimming cut 0 bases from V and 1 base from J; bases unmatched to any gene: 5. The CDR3 nucleotides read TGTGCCAGCAGCCAAGACAGCGGGAGTTCATCCTACGAGCAGTACTTC. Protein product: CASSQDSGSSSYEQYF.